Presented here are 12 T cell receptor beta chains from one specimen sequenced in a study of tumor-infiltrating lymphocytes in primary liver carcinoma. TCR beta cDNA was reverse-transcribed from 450 to 500 ng of total RNA. The reaction used a constant-region primer and ProtoScript II reverse transcriptase. Libraries for TCR beta were built through three nested multiplex PCR rounds, which together made up a slightly modified ARM-PCR procedure. The two initial PCR rounds, about 9 cycles each, used TRBV1-TRBV30 forward and C-beta reverse primers. MiXCR was run by TCRdb on the multiplex PCR reads, yielding one entry per CDR3 protein. The data show about 310,000 distinct CDR3 sequences, roughly three fifths seen once. Germline DNA was also extracted, and blood RNA derived from unsorted whole blood. The sequenced sample was peripheral blood. The receptors derive from a woman aged 25 to 39 with primary liver carcinoma and hepatitis B virus infection.

This clonotype has ten or more counts. This chain joins TRBV6-1 and TRBJ1-5, with 11 bases that match TRBD1. The CDR3 extends over 13 amino acids. Germline loops: CDR1 MNHNS, CDR2 SASEGT. V was clipped by 6 bases and J by 6 bases; unmatched bases: 1. CDR3 sequence reads: CASRDRGPQPQHF. The CDR3 DNA sequence: TGTGCCAGCAGGGACAGGGGGCCTCAGCCCCAGCATTTT.

A note on this clonotype: One end of the junction does not line up with germline, which may come from a read error. The chain is built from TRBV7-9 and TRBJ1-5, with D uncertain. The CDR3 totals 14 residues. The germline gives CDR1 SEHNR, CDR2 FQNEAQ (reference sequence). The CDR3 protein is CACSFGGGNQPQHF. The CDR3 nucleotides read TGTGCCTGCAGCTTTGGTGGTGGCAATCAGCCCCAGCATTTT.

This clonotype was detected ten times or more. The rearrangement uses TRBV5-5 and TRBJ1-2, with unresolved D. In germline, CDR1 is SGHKS, CDR2 YYEKEE (reference sequence). CDR3 size: 16 residues. The ends were cut back, 2 bases at V and 7 bases at J, with 21 bases in the middle. The CDR3 spells CASSFYGPRGVGGYTF. In DNA, the CDR3 is TGTGCCAGCAGCTTTTATGGACCTCGGGGTGTCGGTGGCTACACCTTC.

At least ten counts were recorded for this clonotype. The rearrangement joins TRBV5-5 to TRBJ2-2; D is undetermined. V gave up 2 bases and J gave up 4 bases, with 9 bases separating them. Germline V lookup: CDR1 SGHKS, CDR2 YYEKEE (reference sequence). The CDR3 sequence is 14 residues long. The CDR3 DNA is TGTGCCAGCAGCTTTCTGGAAGTCACCGGGGAGCTGTTTTTT. Translating it yields CASSFLEVTGELFF.

This clonotype was seen a few times. The chain combines TRBV30 with TRBJ1-2; D unresolved. This CDR3 spans 13 amino acids. V was trimmed by 0 bases and J by 7 bases, leaving 12 bases between them. CDR1 and CDR2 from the germline V gene are GTSNPN and SVGIG (reference sequence). The CDR3 coding sequence is TGTGCCTGGAGTGTCCGGTTTGAGGGTGGCTACACCTTC. Its translation: CAWSVRFEGGYTF.

A note on this clonotype: A read error is possible here, since a much larger clone lies one base away. The V and J genes are TRBV4-1 and TRBJ1-5; D gene ambiguous. The CDR3 extends over 14 amino acids. CDR1 is MGHRA, CDR2 YSYEKL, per germline. The V end lost 4 bases, the J end lost 4 bases, and 11 bases lay between the germline ends. The CDR3 sequence is CASSLFQRNQPQHF. CDR3 sequence (DNA): TGCGCCAGCAGCCTATTTCAGAGAAATCAGCCCCAGCATTTT.

Note on this clonotype: As the CDR3 is not closed by the conserved phenylalanine or tryptophan, this likely results from a read error. The chain has TRBV11-2 and TRBJ2-7; 8 nucleotides agree with TRBD1. The CDR3 sequence is 15 residues long. The V gene's germline CDR1 is SGHAT and CDR2 FQNNGV. Losses at the gene ends were 3 bases for V and 2 bases for J; bases not matched to a gene: 6. This CDR3 is CASSLTGVETYEQYL. CDR3 DNA sequence: TGTGCCAGCAGCTTGACAGGGGTTGAAACCTACGAGCAGTACCTC.

This clonotype has at least ten counts. This rearrangement joins TRBV11-2 to TRBJ1-2, with unresolved D. Germline lookup yields CDR1 SGHAT and CDR2 FQNNGV. The V end was cut by 5 bases, the J end by 7 bases, with 17 bases between. This CDR3 is built from 14 residues. In DNA form, the CDR3 reads TGTGCCAGCAGCCCCCGGGCAGGCCCTGGTGGCTACACCTTC. Translating gives CASSPRAGPGGYTF.

The V gene is TRBV11-2, the J gene TRBJ1-2; no clear D. The V end was cut by 4 bases, the J end by 14 bases, with 14 bases between. From germline, CDR1 is SGHAT and CDR2 FQNNGV. This CDR3 spans 11 amino acids. The CDR3 region has the DNA TGTGCCAGCAGCTCTGGGCATGGGGAGACCTTC. Its protein is CASSSGHGETF.

About this clonotype itself: This sequence may be a read error, since a much larger clone differs from it by one base. The rearrangement links TRBV4-1 to TRBJ2-5, with 8 bases lining up with TRBD1. The CDR3 runs 16 residues. Per the germline V gene, CDR1 is MGHRA and CDR2 is YSYEKL. In DNA form, the CDR3 reads TGCGCCAGCAACCAAGGACAGGGTGGGGGCCAAGAGACCCAGTACTTC. Encoded protein: CASNQGQGGGQETQYF.

The CDR3 region has the DNA TGCAGCGTTGCTAGGACTAGCGGGAACGAGCAGTACTTC. It is translated as CSVARTSGNEQYF. This chain joins TRBV29-1 and TRBJ2-7; 12 positions match TRBD2. CDR1 is SQVTM, CDR2 ANQGSEA, per germline. With 4 bases clipped from V and 5 bases from J, the junction kept 3 bases outside the gene matches. CDR3 length equals 13 residues.

About this clonotype itself: The junction differs from germline at one of its ends, possibly a read error. The V and J genes are TRBV4-1 and TRBJ2-5, with 10 nucleotides matching TRBD1. The CDR3 spans 17 residues. Germline-derived CDR1 and CDR2 are MGHRA and YSYEKL. In DNA form, the CDR3 reads TGCGCCAGCATCCAAGATTCGGGACAGGGGCCCCAAGAGACCCAGTACTTC. Its protein is CASIQDSGQGPQETQYF.